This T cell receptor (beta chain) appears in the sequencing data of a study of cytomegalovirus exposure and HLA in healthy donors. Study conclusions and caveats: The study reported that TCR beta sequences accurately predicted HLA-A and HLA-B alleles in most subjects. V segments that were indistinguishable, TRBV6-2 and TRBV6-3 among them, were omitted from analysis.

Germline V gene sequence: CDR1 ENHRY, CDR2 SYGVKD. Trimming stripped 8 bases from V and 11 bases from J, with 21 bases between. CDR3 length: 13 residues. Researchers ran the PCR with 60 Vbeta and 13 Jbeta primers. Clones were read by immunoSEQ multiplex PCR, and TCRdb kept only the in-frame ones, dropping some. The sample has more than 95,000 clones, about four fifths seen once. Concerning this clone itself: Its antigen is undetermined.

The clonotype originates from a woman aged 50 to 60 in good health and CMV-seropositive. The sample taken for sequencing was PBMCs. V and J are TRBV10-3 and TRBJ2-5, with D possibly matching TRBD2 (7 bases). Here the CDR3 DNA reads TGTGCCATCTCGCTGGAGGGGGGGGGTGAGCAGTACTTC. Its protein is CAISLEGGGEQYF.